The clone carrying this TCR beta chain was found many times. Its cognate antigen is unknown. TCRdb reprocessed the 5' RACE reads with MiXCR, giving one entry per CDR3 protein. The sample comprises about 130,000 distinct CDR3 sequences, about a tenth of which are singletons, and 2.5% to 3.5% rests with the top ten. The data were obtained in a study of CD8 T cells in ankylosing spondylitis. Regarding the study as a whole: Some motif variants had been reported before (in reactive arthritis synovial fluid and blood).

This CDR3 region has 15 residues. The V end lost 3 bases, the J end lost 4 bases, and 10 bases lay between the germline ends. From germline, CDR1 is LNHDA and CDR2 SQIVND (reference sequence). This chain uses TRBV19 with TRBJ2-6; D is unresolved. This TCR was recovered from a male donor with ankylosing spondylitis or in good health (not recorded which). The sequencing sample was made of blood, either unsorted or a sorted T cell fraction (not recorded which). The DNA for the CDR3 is TGTGCCAGTAGTATTCCTGATGCAGGGGCCAACGTCCTGACTTTC. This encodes CASSIPDAGANVLTF.